The 9 T cell receptor beta chains reported below all come from one sample, sequenced in a study of cytomegalovirus exposure and HLA in healthy donors. The PCR was carried out with 60 Vbeta primers and 13 Jbeta primers. TCRdb's copy holds only in-frame clones and misses some; the assay was immunoSEQ multiplex PCR. This sample has some 150,000 clones; 70% to 85% occur once, and the top ten carry approximately 3.7%. The sample comprised PBMCs. The receptors were sampled from a man between 25 and 39 years old in good health and CMV-seropositive.

The genes are TRBV30 and TRBJ1-1; D perhaps matches TRBD1 (5 bases). This CDR3 has 13 residues. Trimming took off 5 bases at V and 5 bases at J, with 15 bases between the two ends. Germline V CDR1 and CDR2: GTSNPN, SVGIG (reference sequence). In DNA, the CDR3 is TGTGCCTGGGCGGGGGTTCTGAGGACTGAAGCTTTCTTT. Its translation: CAWAGVLRTEAFF.

The rearrangement uses TRBV2 and TRBJ2-2; possibly TRBD2 for D (5 bases). Germline V CDR1 and CDR2: SNHLY, FYNNEI. This CDR3 has 13 amino acids. The V gene lost 7 bases and the J gene lost 7 bases, with 13 bases spanning the gap. CDR3 nucleotide sequence: TGTGCCAGCATGAGGGTTATAGACGGGGAGCTGTTTTTT. Translation: CASMRVIDGELFF. The full variable domain, in which reference TRBV2 and TRBJ2-2 provide the parts outside the CDR3, is EPEVTQTPSHQVTQMGQEVILRCVPISNHLYFYWYRQILGQKVEFLVSFYNNEISEKSEIFDDQFSVERPDGSNFTLKIRSTKLEDSAMYFCASMRVIDGELFFGEGSRLTVL.

This CDR3 is CSVREESSYNSPLHF. The CDR3 nucleotides are TGCAGCGTGCGTGAAGAGAGCTCCTATAATTCACCCCTCCACTTT. The V call is TRBV29-1, the J call TRBJ1-6; D remains ambiguous. The CDR3 has 15 residues. Between the trimmed V and J ends, which lost 6 bases and 0 bases, there was a span of 12 bases. Germline CDR1 reads SQVTM; CDR2 reads ANQGSEA.

This clone appeared a few times. CDR3 DNA: TGCGCCAGCAGAGACCAGGGGAACTATGGCTACACCTTC. This translates into CASRDQGNYGYTF. V gene TRBV5-1 combines with J gene TRBJ1-2; tentative D call: TRBD1 (6 bases). The germline CDR1 and CDR2 sequences are SGHRS and YFSETQ. The CDR3 extends over 13 amino acids. V dropped 5 bases and J dropped 2 bases, with 10 bases sitting between them.

The V and J genes are TRBV2 and TRBJ2-6, with D perhaps matching TRBD1 (5 bases). This CDR3 contains 16 residues. V lost 7 bases to trimming and J lost 0 bases, with 13 bases between them. CDR1 is SNHLY and CDR2 is FYNNEI in the germline V gene. In DNA, the CDR3 is TGTGCCAGCAAGCAGGGTCAACGCTCTGGGGCCAACGTCCTGACTTTC. It is translated as CASKQGQRSGANVLTF.

CDR3 residues: CASSVGHRGLHYEQYF. The CDR3 region has the DNA TGTGCCAGCAGTGTAGGACACAGGGGTCTTCACTACGAGCAGTACTTC. The chain couples TRBV27 to TRBJ2-7, with 7 bases aligning to TRBD1. Germline assignment: CDR1 MNHEY and CDR2 SMNVEV (reference sequence). The CDR3 is 16 residues long. V lost 5 bases and J lost 3; bases outside the gene matches: 13.

The CDR3 nucleotides are TGTGCGAGCGGACAGAATAATTCACCCCTCCACTTT. This translates into CASGQNNSPLHF. The chain is built from TRBV2 and TRBJ1-6; tentative D call: TRBD1 (6 bases). Looked up from germline, CDR1 is SNHLY and CDR2 is FYNNEI. The CDR3 spans 12 residues.

The chain couples TRBV10-3 to TRBJ1-1, with a tentative D call TRBD1 (5 bases). V was shortened by 7 bases and J by 1 base, with 10 bases between the two germline ends. Germline-derived CDR1 and CDR2 are ENHRY and SYGVKD. CDR3 length: 13 amino acids. The CDR3 region has the DNA TGTGCCATCATGGCCGGGGGGAACACTGAAGCTTTCTTT. This encodes CAIMAGGNTEAFF.

The chain's CDR3 is CASSPLSNQPQHF. The CDR3 coding sequence is TGTGCCAGCAGCCCCTTAAGCAATCAGCCCCAGCATTTT. The chain recombines TRBV4-2 with TRBJ1-5; D unresolved. CDR1 and CDR2 from the germline V gene are LGHNA and YNFKEQ. The ends were cut back, 4 bases at V and 1 base at J, with 5 bases in the middle. This CDR3 has 13 residues.